This T cell receptor (beta chain) derives from a study of T cells in tuberculosis. This CDR3 is 16 amino acids long. CDR1 and CDR2 (germline): SGDLS, YYNGEE. V lost 0 bases, J lost 0 bases, and 10 bases lay in between. Sequenced by immunoSEQ multiplex PCR; TCRdb stores in-frame clones only, minus some. The sample contains tens of thousands of clones, roughly 94% of which appear only once. In the case of this clone: What it binds is not known.

Study-wide points: Selection depended on which cryopreserved specimens were available.

V usage is TRBV9 and J usage is TRBJ2-1, with D perhaps matching TRBD2 (6 bases). Sequencing used PBMCs. This clonotype originated in a donor aged 10-35 years with latent tuberculosis or without tuberculosis infection. The CDR3 region has the DNA TGTGCCAGCAGCGTAGGAGGGAGGAACTCCTACAATGAGCAGTTCTTC. Translating gives CASSVGGRNSYNEQFF. The full variable domain, rest sourced from reference TRBV9 and TRBJ2-1, is DSGVTQTPKHLITATGQRVTLRCSPRSGDLSVYWYQQSLDQGLQFLIQYYNGEERAKGNILERFSAQQFPDLHSELNLSSLELGDSALYFCASSVGGRNSYNEQFFGPGTRLTVL.